This is a list of T cell receptor beta chains from one sample in a study of cytomegalovirus exposure and HLA in healthy donors. Using immunoSEQ multiplex PCR, the repertoire was profiled, and TCRdb retains in-frame clones only, with some absent. The data contain fewer than 200,000 clones, 85% of them singletons. The sequenced sample consisted of PBMCs. The receptor set was obtained from a man aged 18 to 35 in good health and CMV-seropositive. Both conserved end residues are part of each CDR3. The D gene is left open where the match is weak. Expanded clones get a size class; other rows say once, few or many, or leave the size out.

NA,few,TRBV2,TRBJ2-1,CASSSIGVSSYNEQFF,TGTGCCAGCAGTTCCATCGGAGTTAGCTCCTACAATGAGCAGTTCTTC
TRBD2,many,TRBV6-1,TRBJ2-1,CASSPGLANNEQFF,TGTGCCAGCAGCCCGGGACTAGCGAACAATGAGCAGTTCTTC
TRBD1,NA,TRBV18,TRBJ1-2,CASSPTAGGEYGYTF,TGTGCCAGCTCACCGACCGCAGGGGGCGAGTATGGCTACACCTTC
NA,few,TRBV27,TRBJ1-2,CASSPRGNYGYTF,TGTGCCAGCAGTCCCAGGGGTAACTATGGCTACACCTTC
TRBD1,NA,TRBV19,TRBJ2-7,CASSIGTGVEEQYF,TGTGCCAGTAGTATCGGGACAGGGGTAGAGGAGCAGTACTTC
TRBD1,NA,TRBV28,TRBJ1-5,CASSTGGSNNQPQHF,TGTGCCAGCAGTACAGGGGGCAGTAACAATCAGCCCCAGCATTTT
NA,NA,TRBV5-4,TRBJ2-7,CASSPGSYEQYF,TGTGCCAGCAGCCCGGGCTCCTACGAGCAGTACTTC
TRBD2,NA,TRBV4-2,TRBJ2-7,CASSQDELAGVYEQYF,TGTGCCAGCAGCCAAGATGAACTAGCGGGAGTTTACGAGCAGTACTTC
NA,NA,TRBV6-6,TRBJ2-7,CASRRVGEQYF,TGTGCCAGCAGGAGGGTGGGGGAGCAGTACTTC
NA,once,TRBV10-1,TRBJ2-1,CASSVFKGLGDEQFF,TGCGCCAGCAGCGTTTTTAAGGGGTTGGGCGATGAGCAGTTCTTC